The text below deals with one TCR beta chain. The antigen is undetermined. These data come from a study of cytomegalovirus exposure and HLA in healthy donors. V was clipped by 2 bases and J by 2 bases; unmatched bases: 8. The length of the CDR3 is 17 residues. Germline CDR1 is SEHNR and CDR2 is FQNEAQ (reference sequence). Findings of the study overall: The likely origin of a cluster of highly shared sequence variants was a sequencing artifact. In a later analysis, donors in an Asian-associated ancestry cluster reportedly had fewer N-insertions in productive TCRs than the cohort mean.

Primers for the PCR totalled 60 Vbeta and 13 Jbeta. Data came from immunoSEQ multiplex PCR; TCRdb stores just in-frame clones and leaves some out. The sample carries 140,000 to 150,000 clones, nearly 10% recorded once. The source material was PBMCs. The chain is built from TRBV7-9 and TRBJ2-5, with 10 bases that match TRBD1. The clonotype comes from a man aged 50-60 years in good health and CMV-seronegative. The CDR3 DNA reads as TGTGCCAGCAGCTTAATCATCGGGACAGGGGTTCAAGAGACCCAGTACTTC. The encoded protein is CASSLIIGTGVQETQYF.